The next 5 T cell receptor beta chains were all read from a single sample in a study of blood T cell repertoires in COVID-19. TCRdb's copy holds only in-frame clones and misses some; the assay was immunoSEQ multiplex PCR. The table lists fewer than 300,000 clones, roughly 90% of them singletons. The sequencing sample was made of PBMCs or T cells enriched from blood (not recorded which). The receptors were sampled from a woman in her 30s who had recovered from COVID-19.

The chain combines TRBV5-6 with TRBJ2-2; 10 nucleotides line up with TRBD2. Germline V gene lookup returns CDR1 SGHDT and CDR2 YYEEEE. Germline trimming cut 2 bases from V and 8 bases from J; bases unmatched to any gene: 6. This CDR3 region has 15 residues. The CDR3 here is CASSFGPSGSGELFF. CDR3 in DNA: TGTGCCAGCAGCTTCGGGCCTAGCGGGAGTGGGGAGCTGTTTTTT.

This chain connects TRBV11-2 to TRBJ1-2, with 7 bases matching TRBD1. This CDR3 spans 14 amino acids. CDR1 and CDR2 (germline): SGHAT, FQNNGV. Germline trimming cut 6 bases from V and 7 bases from J; bases unmatched to any gene: 11. CDR3 in DNA: TGTGCCAGCAGACCTACAGGGGCAGGAGGTGGCTACACCTTC. Translation: CASRPTGAGGGYTF.

The rearrangement links TRBV5-1 to TRBJ1-6; 9 bases are a match to TRBD1. This CDR3 region has 15 residues. Germline CDR1 and CDR2: SGHRS and YFSETQ. V lost 0 bases to trimming and J lost 9 bases; unmatched junction nucleotides: 4. The CDR3 here is CASSLGGTGSSPLHF. Here the CDR3 DNA reads TGCGCCAGCAGCTTGGGCGGGACAGGGAGTTCACCCCTCCACTTT. The whole variable domain, filled in from reference TRBV5-1 and TRBJ1-6, reads KAGVTQTPRYLIKTRGQQVTLSCSPISGHRSVSWYQQTPGQGLQFLFEYFSETQRNKGNFPGRFSGRQFSNSRSEMNVSTLELGDSALYLCASSLGGTGSSPLHFGNGTRLTVT.

V is TRBV18 and J is TRBJ1-5; D uncertain. Germline V lookup: CDR1 KGHSH, CDR2 LQKENI. Trimming took off 2 bases at V and 7 bases at J, with 15 bases between the two ends. This CDR3 has 15 residues. CDR3 region: CASSPGNNRGQPQHF. The DNA for the CDR3 is TGTGCCAGCTCACCAGGTAACAATCGGGGACAGCCCCAGCATTTT.

The V gene is TRBV30, the J gene TRBJ1-1; 11 bases line up with TRBD1. CDR3 length: 14 residues. CDR1 and CDR2 from the germline V gene are GTSNPN and SVGIG (reference sequence). V trimming: 3 bases; J trimming: 6 bases; junction bases outside the gene matches: 6. The DNA of the CDR3 is TGTGCCTGGAGCTCCGGACAGGGGGCGTCTGAAGCTTTCTTT. Protein sequence: CAWSSGQGASEAFF. Full variable domain (missing parts from reference TRBV30 and TRBJ1-1): SQTIHQWPATLVQPVGSPLSLECTVEGTSNPNLYWYRQAAGRGLQLLFYSVGIGQISSEVPQNLSASRPQDRQFILSSKKLLLSDSGFYLCAWSSGQGASEAFFGQGTRLTVV.